This T cell receptor beta chain was profiled in a study of blood T cell repertoires in COVID-19. As for the study in general: Collection of acute and convalescent COVID-19 samples took place in the United States, Italy and Spain. PBMCs, B-cell-depleted T cells, or T cells provided the cDNA or gDNA that made up the material.

Original handling: The authors estimated nucleated cell counts from reference gene primer amplification. The method was immunoSEQ multiplex PCR; TCRdb's version includes in-frame clones alone and lacks a portion of them. V and J calls plus clone size are reproduced from that table; the DNA served to infer D and trimming. The repertoire has approximately 110,000 clones, 65% to 90% of them found once; the top ten carry 4.1%. Sequencing was carried out using peripheral blood. This TCR came from a man aged 45-65 years with acute or convalescent COVID-19.

Here the CDR3 reads CASSLGRGLAPEAQYF. CDR3 sequence (DNA): TGCGCCAGCAGCCTGGGGAGGGGACTAGCCCCGGAGGCCCAGTACTTC. This sequence joins TRBV4-1 and TRBJ2-5, with 9 bases lining up with TRBD2. The junction had 15 bases not matched to a gene; V was cut back by 4 bases and J by 9 bases. This CDR3 contains 16 residues. Germline values: CDR1 MGHRA, CDR2 YSYEKL.